The 13 T cell receptor beta chains in this list originate from one sample, sequenced in a study of shared clonotypes between healthy human individuals. Assay: immunoSEQ multiplex PCR; the TCRdb copy retains only in-frame clones and omits some. Here the sample spans around 99,000 clones, 60% to 75% being singletons. Sequencing was done on a sample of memory CD8+ T cells sorted from blood. Subset here: CD45RO+ cells pooled with CCR7-negative TemRA cells. Source of these receptors: a man in his thirties or forties in good health.

This clone was picked up a small number of times. The chain joins TRBV6-1 to TRBJ2-7, with 9 bases lining up with TRBD1. The CDR3 length is 15 residues. Germline V gene data show CDR1 as MNHNS and CDR2 as SASEGT. V trimming: 2 bases; J trimming: 0 bases; junction bases outside the gene matches: 2. The CDR3, as DNA: TGTGCCAGCAGTGAATCGACAGGGGGCTCCTACGAGCAGTACTTC. This translates into CASSESTGGSYEQYF.

This clone has a single count. V and J are TRBV6-1 and TRBJ2-1, with 12 bases matching TRBD2. The CDR3 is 17 residues long. J was trimmed by 6 bases and V by 0 bases; bases with no gene match: 6. Germline CDR1 MNHNS, CDR2 SASEGT. The CDR3 DNA reads TGTGCCAGCAGTGAAGCGCTGGGGACTAGCGGGTTCAATGAGCAGTTCTTC. The encoded protein is CASSEALGTSGFNEQFF.

The gene calls are TRBV27 and TRBJ2-1; tentatively, D is TRBD2 (6 bases). The CDR3 contains 14 residues. V was cut by 6 bases and J by 3 bases, with 12 bases left in between. Germline-derived CDR1 and CDR2 are MNHEY and SMNVEV (reference sequence). The DNA for the CDR3 is TGTGCCAGCAGCGTTAGCGGCTTCTACAATGAGCAGTTCTTC. Its translation: CASSVSGFYNEQFF.

V and J are TRBV19 and TRBJ1-2; 8 bases map to TRBD1. Trimming cost V 3 bases and J 8 bases; bases outside gene matches: 11. The CDR3 totals 15 residues. Germline V gene sequence: CDR1 LNHDA, CDR2 SQIVND (reference sequence). Here the CDR3 reads CASSIQGAPNSGYTF. CDR3 sequence (DNA): TGTGCCAGTAGTATTCAGGGGGCACCGAATTCAGGCTACACCTTC.

This chain joins TRBV7-6 and TRBJ2-5; D is possibly TRBD1 or TRBD2 (5 bases each). The germline CDR1 and CDR2 sequences are SGHVS and FNYEAQ. The CDR3 loop spans 17 amino acids. V lost 8 bases, J lost 0 bases, and 22 bases lay in between. The CDR3 DNA follows: TGTGCCAGCTCAAAGGGAGAAAGGGGCAGATACCAAGAGACCCAGTACTTC. Translated: CASSKGERGRYQETQYF.

This chain joins TRBV5-1 and TRBJ2-5; tentative D call: TRBD2 (7 bases). Per the germline V gene, CDR1 is SGHRS and CDR2 is YFSETQ. Trimming shortened V by 0 bases and J by 5 bases, and 11 bases separated the two germline ends. There are 14 residues in the CDR3. For the CDR3, the DNA is TGCGCCAGCAGCTTGGGCGGGGGCGGGGAGACCCAGTACTTC. This sequence encodes CASSLGGGGETQYF.

This chain uses TRBV9 with TRBJ2-2; 12 bases fit TRBD2. Per the germline V gene, CDR1 is SGDLS and CDR2 is YYNGEE. Unmatched junction bases numbered 3, after V lost 6 bases and J lost 0 bases. The CDR3 has 16 residues. CDR3 DNA sequence: TGTGCCAGCAACAGACTAGCGGGGGCGAACACCGGGGAGCTGTTTTTT. Its protein product is CASNRLAGANTGELFF.

This clone turned up a few times. The CDR3 bases are TGTGCCAGCAGTTACTCGAGGGAGTTCGGCACAGATACGCAGTATTTT. Protein sequence: CASSYSREFGTDTQYF. The chain has TRBV6-6 and TRBJ2-3, with D possibly matching TRBD2 (5 bases). V lost 0 bases and J lost 1, with 11 bases in between. Germline lookup yields CDR1 MNHNY and CDR2 SVGAGI (reference sequence). The CDR3 is made up of 16 amino acids.

This chain links TRBV2 with TRBJ2-5, with TRBD1 matching 9 bases. Germline CDR1 and CDR2: SNHLY and FYNNEI. V shed 7 bases and J 0 bases; nucleotides not matched to a gene: 6. The CDR3 consists of 15 residues. In DNA, the CDR3 is TGTGCCAGCACCTTGGACAGGGGCAACCAAGAGACCCAGTACTTC. This sequence encodes CASTLDRGNQETQYF.

The chain recombines TRBV12-5 with TRBJ2-1; D assignment may be TRBD1 or TRBD2 (7 bases each). From germline, CDR1 is LGHNT and CDR2 FRNRAP. The CDR3 contains 15 residues. The germline V and J ends were trimmed by 6 bases and 1 base, with 13 bases remaining between them. CDR3 amino acids: CASGSGTESYNEQFF. The CDR3 bases are TGTGCTAGTGGGAGCGGGACAGAGTCCTACAATGAGCAGTTCTTC.

The rearrangement links TRBV7-9 to TRBJ1-1, with a weak D call TRBD1 (5 bases). CDR1 SEHNR and CDR2 FQNEAQ come from the germline V gene (reference sequence). Trimming removed 5 bases at V and 0 bases at J, with 19 bases between. CDR3 length equals 17 residues. The CDR3 region has the DNA TGTGCCAGCAGCGGACTTCAGGGAGGGGCCTTGAACACTGAAGCTTTCTTT. Translated, it gives CASSGLQGGALNTEAFF. The full variable domain, completed using reference TRBV7-9 and TRBJ1-1, is DTGVSQNPRHKITKRGQNVTFRCDPISEHNRLYWYRQTLGQGPEFLTYFQNEAQLEKSRLLSDRFSAERPKGSFSTLEIQRTEQGDSAMYLCASSGLQGGALNTEAFFGQGTRLTVV.

Only a few counts were recorded for this clone. The chain is built from TRBV4-3 and TRBJ2-1; 10 bases fit TRBD2. Germline CDR1 is LGHNA and CDR2 is YSLEER. This CDR3 is built from 15 residues. With V trimmed by 1 base and J by 4 bases, 1 base remained unmatched. Here the CDR3 reads CASSQASGGYNEQFF. CDR3 nucleotide sequence: TGCGCCAGCAGCCAAGCTAGCGGGGGATACAATGAGCAGTTCTTC.

This clone was picked up a small number of times. The chain links TRBV6-5 to TRBJ2-1, with 11 positions matching TRBD2. Germline trimming cut 6 bases from V and 6 bases from J; bases unmatched to any gene: 7. The CDR3 is 15 amino acids. Germline V gene lookup returns CDR1 MNHEY and CDR2 SVGAGI. The CDR3 reads CASSPIAGGPNEQFF. The CDR3 bases are TGTGCCAGCAGCCCCATAGCGGGAGGGCCCAATGAGCAGTTCTTC.